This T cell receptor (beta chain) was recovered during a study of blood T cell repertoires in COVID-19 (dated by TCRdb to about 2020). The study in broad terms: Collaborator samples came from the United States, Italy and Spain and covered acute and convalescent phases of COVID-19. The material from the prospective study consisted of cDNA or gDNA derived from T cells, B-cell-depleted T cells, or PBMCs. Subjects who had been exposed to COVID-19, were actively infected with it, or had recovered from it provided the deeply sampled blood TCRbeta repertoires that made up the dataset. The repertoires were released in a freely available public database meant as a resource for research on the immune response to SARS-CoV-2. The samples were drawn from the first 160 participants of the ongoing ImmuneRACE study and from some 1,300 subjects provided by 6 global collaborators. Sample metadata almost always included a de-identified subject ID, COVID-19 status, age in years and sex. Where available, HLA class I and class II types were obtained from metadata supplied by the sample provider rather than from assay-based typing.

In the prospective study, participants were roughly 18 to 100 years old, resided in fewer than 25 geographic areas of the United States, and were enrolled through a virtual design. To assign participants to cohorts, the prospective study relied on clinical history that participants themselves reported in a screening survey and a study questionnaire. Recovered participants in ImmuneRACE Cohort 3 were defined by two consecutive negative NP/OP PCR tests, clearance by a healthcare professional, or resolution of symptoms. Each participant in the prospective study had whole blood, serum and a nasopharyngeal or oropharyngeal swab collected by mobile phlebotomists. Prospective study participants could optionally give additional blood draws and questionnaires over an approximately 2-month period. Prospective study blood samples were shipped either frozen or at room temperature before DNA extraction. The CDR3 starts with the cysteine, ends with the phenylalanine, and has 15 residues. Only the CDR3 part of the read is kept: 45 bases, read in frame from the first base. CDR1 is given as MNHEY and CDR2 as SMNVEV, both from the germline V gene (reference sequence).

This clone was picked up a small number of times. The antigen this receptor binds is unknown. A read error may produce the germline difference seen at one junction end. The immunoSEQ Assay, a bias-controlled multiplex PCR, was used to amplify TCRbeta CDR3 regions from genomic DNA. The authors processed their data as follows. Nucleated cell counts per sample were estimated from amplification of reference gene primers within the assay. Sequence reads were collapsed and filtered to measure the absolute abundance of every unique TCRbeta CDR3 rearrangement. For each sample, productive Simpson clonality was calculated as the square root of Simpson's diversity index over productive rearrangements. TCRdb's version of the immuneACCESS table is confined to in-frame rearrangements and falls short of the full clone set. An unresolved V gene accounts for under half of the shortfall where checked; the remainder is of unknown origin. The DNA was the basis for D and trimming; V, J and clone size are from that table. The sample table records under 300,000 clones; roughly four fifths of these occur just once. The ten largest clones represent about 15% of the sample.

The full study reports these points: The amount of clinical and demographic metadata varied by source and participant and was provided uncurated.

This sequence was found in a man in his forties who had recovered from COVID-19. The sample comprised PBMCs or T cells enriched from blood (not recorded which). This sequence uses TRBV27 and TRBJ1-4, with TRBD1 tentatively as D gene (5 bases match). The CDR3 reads CASSLGRGTIEKLFF. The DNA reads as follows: TGTGCCAGCAGTTTAGGAAGGGGTACTATTGAAAAACTGTTTTTT.